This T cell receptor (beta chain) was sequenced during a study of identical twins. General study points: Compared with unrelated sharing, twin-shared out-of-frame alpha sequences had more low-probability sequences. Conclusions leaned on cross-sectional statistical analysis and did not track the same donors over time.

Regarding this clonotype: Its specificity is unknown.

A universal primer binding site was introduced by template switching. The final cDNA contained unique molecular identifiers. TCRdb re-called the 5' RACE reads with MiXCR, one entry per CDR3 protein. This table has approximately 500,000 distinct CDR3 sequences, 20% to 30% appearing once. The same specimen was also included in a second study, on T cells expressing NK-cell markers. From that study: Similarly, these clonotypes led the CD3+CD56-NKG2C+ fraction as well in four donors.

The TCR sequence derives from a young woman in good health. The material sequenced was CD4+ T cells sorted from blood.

The CDR3 coding sequence is TGTGCCAGCAGCCAAACCGGGACTAGCGGGGGGGCGGTTGATACGCAGTATTTT. Translating gives CASSQTGTSGGAVDTQYF. This chain joins TRBV3-1 and TRBJ2-3; 16 nucleotides line up with TRBD2. V lost 2 bases to trimming and J lost 6 bases; unmatched junction nucleotides: 8. Germline V lookup: CDR1 LGHDT, CDR2 YNNKEL (reference sequence). The CDR3 is made up of 18 amino acids.